One sample yielded the 20 T cell receptor beta chains listed below, sequenced in a study of cytomegalovirus exposure and HLA in healthy donors. Amplification used 60 Vbeta primers and 13 Jbeta primers. Sequenced by immunoSEQ multiplex PCR; TCRdb stores in-frame clones only, minus some. There are tens of thousands of clones in the sample; about three quarters occur only once, and more than 13% lies in the top ten. Sequenced material: PBMCs. The receptor source for this set is a woman aged 45-60 years in good health and CMV-seropositive.

This clone was counted once. J is TRBJ2-1 and V is TRBV11-2, with D tentatively TRBD1 (6 bases). The CDR3 loop spans 14 amino acids. Germline V CDR1 and CDR2: SGHAT, FQNNGV. The V gene lost 8 bases and the J gene lost 0 bases, with 11 bases spanning the gap. CDR3 coding DNA: TGTGCCAGCCTACTGGGGGCCTCCTACAATGAGCAGTTCTTC. Translated: CASLLGASYNEQFF.

CDR3 nucleotides: TGTGCCAGCAGCTTTACGGGGACAGACAATGAAAAACTGTTTTTT. Translating it yields CASSFTGTDNEKLFF. The genes are TRBV11-2 and TRBJ1-4; TRBD1 aligns across 7 bases. Germline values: CDR1 SGHAT, CDR2 FQNNGV. J lost 5 bases, V lost 3 bases, and 6 bases had no gene match. The CDR3 consists of 15 residues.

The DNA of the CDR3 is TGCGCCAGCAGCTTGGAATGGGTGGGAGATACTTACGAGCAGTACTTC. Translated, it gives CASSLEWVGDTYEQYF. V usage is TRBV5-1 and J usage is TRBJ2-7; TRBD2 might be the D (5 bases). The CDR3 contains 16 residues. V was pared by 0 bases and J by 4 bases, with 17 bases between. In germline, CDR1 is SGHRS, CDR2 YFSETQ.

The chain joins TRBV27 to TRBJ1-4, with 8 bases that match TRBD1. The CDR3 has 14 amino acids. Germline values: CDR1 MNHEY, CDR2 SMNVEV (reference sequence). J lost 7 bases, V lost 5 bases, and 6 bases had no gene match. CDR3 DNA sequence: TGTGCCAGCAGTCCCCGGACAGGGATTGAAAAACTGTTTTTT. Encoded protein: CASSPRTGIEKLFF.

The gene calls are TRBV10-3 and TRBJ2-5; TRBD1 agrees at 8 bases. The J segment lost 1 base and the V segment lost 4 bases, leaving 8 bases of the junction unmatched. The germline V gene has CDR1 ENHRY and CDR2 SYGVKD. This CDR3 is 16 amino acids long. CDR3 protein: CAISVDRGSGQETQYF. The CDR3 coding sequence is TGTGCCATCAGTGTTGACAGGGGATCGGGCCAAGAGACCCAGTACTTC.

The chain links TRBV19 to TRBJ1-3; unclear D gene. This CDR3 spans 14 amino acids. V was clipped by 6 bases and J by 2 bases, with 11 bases between them. The germline CDR1 and CDR2 sequences are LNHDA and SQIVND (reference sequence). CDR3 protein: CASSSSGTGNTIYF. CDR3 DNA: TGTGCCAGTAGCTCGTCGGGGACTGGAAACACCATATATTTT.

V is TRBV5-8 and J is TRBJ1-1; TRBD1 matches 7 bases. Losses at the gene ends were 0 bases for V and 4 bases for J; bases not matched to a gene: 3. This CDR3 is built from 14 residues. Per the germline V gene, CDR1 is SGHTS and CDR2 is YDEGEE. CDR3 loop: CASSLGQGGTEAFF. CDR3 coding DNA: TGTGCCAGCAGCTTGGGACAGGGCGGCACTGAAGCTTTCTTT. Full variable domain (missing parts from reference TRBV5-8 and TRBJ1-1): EAGVTQSPTHLIKTRGQQATLRCSPISGHTSVYWYQQALGLGLQFLLWYDEGEERNRGNFPPRFSGRQFPNYSSELNVNALELEDSALYLCASSLGQGGTEAFFGQGTRLTVV.

The chain links TRBV10-3 to TRBJ1-1; D not resolved. Germline CDR1 reads ENHRY; CDR2 reads SYGVKD. Trimming cost V 6 bases and J 7 bases, with 12 bases left between them. CDR3 length: 12 amino acids. The CDR3: CAIRVPGNEAFF. In nucleotides, the CDR3 is TGTGCCATCAGGGTACCGGGGAATGAAGCTTTCTTT.

In nucleotides, the CDR3 is TGTGCCTGGAGTGTAGTAGGACTAGCGTACAATGAGCAGTTCTTC. As protein: CAWSVVGLAYNEQFF. The V and J genes are TRBV30 and TRBJ2-1; 9 bases align to TRBD2. Germline loops: CDR1 GTSNPN, CDR2 SVGIG (reference sequence). Unmatched junction bases numbered 4, after V lost 0 bases and J lost 4 bases. The CDR3 has 15 residues.

The chain carries TRBV5-1 and TRBJ2-4; TRBD1 might be the D (6 bases). Trimming shortened V by 1 base and J by 6 bases, and 8 bases separated the two germline ends. Germline loops: CDR1 SGHRS, CDR2 YFSETQ. CDR3 length equals 13 residues. The CDR3: CASSLRTANIQYF. The DNA of the CDR3 is TGCGCCAGCAGCTTGAGGACAGCAAACATTCAGTACTTC.

CDR3 loop: CSAHDRVANTEAFF. The CDR3 DNA reads TGCAGCGCTCACGACAGGGTAGCGAACACTGAAGCTTTCTTT. The rearrangement uses TRBV29-1 and TRBJ1-1; 7 positions agree with TRBD1. The V gene end was trimmed by 7 bases and the J gene end by 1 base; junction bases not matched to a gene: 9. Germline CDR1 is SQVTM and CDR2 is ANQGSEA. CDR3 length: 14 amino acids. Complete variable domain (other parts from reference TRBV29-1 and TRBJ1-1): SAVISQKPSRDICQRGTSLTIQCQVDSQVTMMFWYRQQPGQSLTLIATANQGSEATYESGFVIDKFPISRPNLTFSTLTVSNMSPEDSSIYLCSAHDRVANTEAFFGQGTRLTVV.

The chain links TRBV28 to TRBJ1-1; D possibly corresponds to TRBD1 (5 bases). Germline V lookup: CDR1 MDHEN, CDR2 SYDVKM. V was trimmed by 5 bases and J by 0 bases, leaving 16 bases between them. The CDR3 length is 16 residues. The CDR3 DNA follows: TGTGCCAGCAGTATTATCCAGGGAGGGTTGAACACTGAAGCTTTCTTT. Amino acids: CASSIIQGGLNTEAFF.

The V call is TRBV29-1, the J call TRBJ2-1; 7 bases map to TRBD2. Germline values: CDR1 SQVTM, CDR2 ANQGSEA. V lost 5 bases and J lost 0; bases outside the gene matches: 4. The CDR3 is made up of 14 amino acids. The CDR3 DNA is TGCAGCGTTCTAGGCGGGAGCTCCTACAATGAGCAGTTCTTC. Translation gives CSVLGGSSYNEQFF.

This rearrangement joins TRBV28 to TRBJ1-1, with no clear D. The V and J ends lost 4 bases and 4 bases respectively, with 4 bases between them. This CDR3 region has 11 residues. From germline, CDR1 is MDHEN and CDR2 SYDVKM. CDR3 region: CASSYSTEAFF. The CDR3 bases are TGTGCCAGCAGTTATAGCACTGAAGCTTTCTTT.

V and J are TRBV13 and TRBJ2-1; tentatively, D is TRBD2 (5 bases). The germline gives CDR1 PRHDT, CDR2 FYEKMQ (reference sequence). Trimming removed 5 bases at V and 0 bases at J, with 14 bases between. CDR3 size: 16 residues. DNA of the CDR3: TGTGCCAGCAGCCGCAGCGGTTCGAGCTCCTACAATGAGCAGTTCTTC. It codes for CASSRSGSSSYNEQFF.

The chain recombines TRBV5-4 with TRBJ1-2; TRBD1 matches 9 bases. Looked up from germline, CDR1 is SGHNT and CDR2 is YYREEE (reference sequence). Trimming at V came to 1 base and at J to 4 bases, leaving 5 bases not matched to a gene. The CDR3 covers 15 residues. CDR3 nucleotide sequence: TGTGCCAGCAGCTTGCGGGGACAGGGTACCTATGGCTACACCTTC. Translating it yields CASSLRGQGTYGYTF.

This clone showed up just once. The J gene is TRBJ2-3, the V gene TRBV11-2; D may be TRBD2 (6 bases). The CDR3 sequence is 15 residues long. V lost 5 bases to trimming and J lost 14 bases, with 26 bases between them. Germline-derived CDR1 and CDR2 are SGHAT and FQNNGV. The CDR3 reads CASSPLAGGRGGSYF. The CDR3 coding sequence is TGTGCCAGCAGCCCCCTTGCGGGCGGGCGGGGTGGGTCGTATTTT.

V usage is TRBV19 and J usage is TRBJ2-5, with 10 bases lining up with TRBD1. Germline loops: CDR1 LNHDA, CDR2 SQIVND (reference sequence). Losses at the gene ends were 6 bases for V and 5 bases for J; bases not matched to a gene: 6. This CDR3 has 14 amino acids. CDR3 in amino acids: CASSLGQGSETQYF. The CDR3 nucleotides read TGTGCCAGTAGCCTGGGACAGGGGAGCGAGACCCAGTACTTC. Filled out from reference TRBV19 and TRBJ2-5, the complete variable domain reads DGGITQSPKYLFRKEGQNVTLSCEQNLNHDAMYWYRQDPGQGLRLIYYSQIVNDFQKGDIAEGYSVSREKKESFPLTVTSAQKNPTAFYLCASSLGQGSETQYFGPGTRLLVL.

This clone was detected only once. The rearrangement joins TRBV5-6 to TRBJ1-5; no firm D call. Trimming left V 2 bases short and J 0 bases short, with 6 bases between. CDR1 SGHDT and CDR2 YYEEEE come from the germline V gene. The CDR3 length is 14 residues. Written as DNA, the CDR3 is TGTGCCAGCAGCTTCGGGTTTAGCAATCAGCCCCAGCATTTT. Its protein is CASSFGFSNQPQHF.

This sequence joins TRBV10-1 and TRBJ2-3; 10 bases line up with TRBD1. The V and J ends lost 1 base and 8 bases, in that order; junction bases with no gene match: 12. The CDR3 extends over 17 amino acids. Germline V gene lookup returns CDR1 WNHNN and CDR2 SYGVQD (reference sequence). Here the CDR3 DNA reads TGCGCCAGCAGTGAGTTCGGACAGGGGGTACCTGGGGGTACGCAGTATTTT. Amino acid sequence: CASSEFGQGVPGGTQYF.